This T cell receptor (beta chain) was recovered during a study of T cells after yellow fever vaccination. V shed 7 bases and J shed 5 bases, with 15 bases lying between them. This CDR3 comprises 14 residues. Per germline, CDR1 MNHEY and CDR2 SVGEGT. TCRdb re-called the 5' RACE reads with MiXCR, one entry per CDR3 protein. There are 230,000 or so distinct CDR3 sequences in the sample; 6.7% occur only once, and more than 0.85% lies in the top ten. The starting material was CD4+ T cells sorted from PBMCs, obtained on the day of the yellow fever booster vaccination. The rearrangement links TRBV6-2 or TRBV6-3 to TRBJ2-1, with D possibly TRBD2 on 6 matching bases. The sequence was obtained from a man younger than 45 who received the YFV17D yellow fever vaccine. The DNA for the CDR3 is TGTGCCAGCAACCTGGGTGGAGGGCACAATGAGCAGTTCTTC. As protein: CASNLGGGHNEQFF.